The 23 T cell receptor beta chains below come from one sample, sequenced in a study of cytomegalovirus exposure and HLA in healthy donors. The PCR made use of 60 Vbeta and 13 Jbeta primers. Some clones are missing from TCRdb's copy, which holds only in-frame ones; the method was immunoSEQ multiplex PCR. The table has roughly 97,000 clones, 73% seen once. Sequenced material: PBMCs. The receptor source for this set is a man between 35 and 55 years old in good health and CMV-seronegative.

The rearrangement links TRBV10-1 to TRBJ2-7; TRBD1 aligns across 7 bases. The junction had 11 bases not matched to a gene; V was cut back by 6 bases and J by 6 bases. CDR3 length equals 14 residues. Germline-derived CDR1 and CDR2 are WNHNN and SYGVQD (reference sequence). The chain's CDR3 is CASSEHRGSSEQYF. The CDR3 DNA reads as TGCGCCAGCAGCGAACACAGGGGATCTTCCGAGCAGTACTTC.

This chain links TRBV6-1 with TRBJ1-5; 7 bases align to TRBD1. The germline gives CDR1 MNHNS, CDR2 SASEGT. The CDR3 has 15 residues. V dropped 5 bases and J dropped 3; count of bases not matched to a gene: 7. For the CDR3, the DNA is TGTGCCAGCAGTAGTAGACAGGGCTCCAATCAGCCCCAGCATTTT. Translation gives CASSSRQGSNQPQHF.

The genes are TRBV7-8 and TRBJ2-7; 9 bases align to TRBD1. V dropped 5 bases and J dropped 2; count of bases not matched to a gene: 13. Germline CDR1 is SGHVS and CDR2 is FQNEAQ. The CDR3 totals 17 residues. The CDR3 coding sequence is TGTGCCAGCAGCGCGGAGGGACAGGGCGGGTTGCCCTACGAGCAGTACTTC. Amino acids: CASSAEGQGGLPYEQYF.

The chain uses TRBV19 and TRBJ1-1; 10 bases map to TRBD1. From germline, CDR1 is LNHDA and CDR2 SQIVND (reference sequence). The J segment lost 5 bases and the V segment lost 10 bases, leaving 10 bases of the junction unmatched. The CDR3 has 14 residues. The CDR3 coding sequence is TGTGCCACCCGAGACAGGGGGCGTTGGACTGAAGCTTTCTTT. Protein: CATRDRGRWTEAFF.

The chain has TRBV5-1 and TRBJ2-5, with D perhaps matching TRBD1 (6 bases). Germline loops: CDR1 SGHRS, CDR2 YFSETQ. The CDR3 contains 15 residues. V lost 0 bases, J lost 2 bases, and 11 bases lay in between. Here the CDR3 reads CASSLVTRGQETQYF. The CDR3, as DNA: TGCGCCAGCAGCTTGGTAACTAGGGGGCAAGAGACCCAGTACTTC.

The V gene is TRBV10-3, the J gene TRBJ2-7; 15 bases match TRBD2. This CDR3 comprises 13 residues. With 10 bases clipped from V and 3 bases from J, the junction kept 1 base outside the gene matches. Germline V lookup: CDR1 ENHRY, CDR2 SYGVKD. Here the CDR3 DNA reads TGTGCCACGGGACTAGCGGGGGGCTACGAGCAGTACTTC. Its translation is CATGLAGGYEQYF.

This chain's CDR3 is CASSTDRWGNTEAFF. CDR3 nucleotide sequence: TGTGCCAGCAGTACAGACAGGTGGGGGAACACTGAAGCTTTCTTT. The chain combines TRBV6-5 with TRBJ1-1; possibly TRBD1 for D (6 bases). The V and J ends lost 5 bases and 1 base respectively, with 14 bases between them. Germline V gene lookup returns CDR1 MNHEY and CDR2 SVGAGI. The CDR3 totals 15 residues.

The rearrangement uses TRBV5-1 and TRBJ2-2; D gene uncertain. The CDR3 runs to 17 residues. Germline CDR1 and CDR2: SGHRS and YFSETQ. The ends were cut back, 0 bases at V and 0 bases at J, with 12 bases in the middle. The CDR3 DNA reads TGCGCCAGCAGCTTGGCTCCAGTGGTTGCGAACACCGGGGAGCTGTTTTTT. It yields the protein CASSLAPVVANTGELFF.

This clone was found a few times. The chain is built from TRBV5-1 and TRBJ2-7; 7 bases are a match to TRBD1. The CDR3 has 14 amino acids. Trimming cost V 4 bases and J 2 bases; bases outside gene matches: 6. CDR1 SGHRS and CDR2 YFSETQ come from the germline V gene. The CDR3 spells CASSIQGSTYEQYF. Written as DNA, the CDR3 is TGCGCCAGCAGCATACAGGGGTCCACCTACGAGCAGTACTTC. Full variable domain (remainder filled in from reference TRBV5-1 and TRBJ2-7): KAGVTQTPRYLIKTRGQQVTLSCSPISGHRSVSWYQQTPGQGLQFLFEYFSETQRNKGNFPGRFSGRQFSNSRSEMNVSTLELGDSALYLCASSIQGSTYEQYFGPGTRLTVT.

This sequence joins TRBV5-6 and TRBJ1-4, with 7 bases matching TRBD1. Germline V gives CDR1 SGHDT, CDR2 YYEEEE. The CDR3 is 15 amino acids. Trimming removed 4 bases from V and 0 bases from J; junction bases left unmatched: 3. The chain's CDR3 is CASSQDRTTNEKLFF. The CDR3 nucleotides read TGTGCCAGCAGCCAGGACAGGACAACTAATGAAAAACTGTTTTTT. The full variable domain, rest sourced from reference TRBV5-6 and TRBJ1-4, is DAGVTQSPTHLIKTRGQQVTLRCSPKSGHDTVSWYQQALGQGPQFIFQYYEEEERQRGNFPDRFSGHQFPNYSSELNVNALLLGDSALYLCASSQDRTTNEKLFFGSGTQLSVL.

The chain is built from TRBV9 and TRBJ1-3; D is ambiguous. Germline assignment: CDR1 SGDLS and CDR2 YYNGEE. This CDR3 has 14 amino acids. Trimming took 0 bases from V and 3 from J, leaving 7 bases between them. For the CDR3, the DNA is TGTGCCAGCAGCGTAGATCATGTTGGAAACACCATATATTTT. Encoded protein: CASSVDHVGNTIYF.

This chain links TRBV12-5 with TRBJ1-2, with TRBD1 as a possible D gene (5 bases). V was cut by 1 base and J by 6 bases, with 18 bases left in between. Germline-derived CDR1 and CDR2 are LGHNT and FRNRAP. This CDR3 contains 16 residues. CDR3 nucleotides: TGTGCTAGTGGTTTGGGGTCAGGGAACGGTGGGGATGGCTACACCTTC. It encodes CASGLGSGNGGDGYTF.

This clone was picked up a small number of times. The rearrangement links TRBV4-3 to TRBJ1-1; 8 bases fit TRBD1. J lost 1 base, V lost 3 bases, and 7 bases had no gene match. Germline loops: CDR1 LGHNA, CDR2 YSLEER. The CDR3 is 16 residues long. Written as DNA, the CDR3 is TGCGCCAGCAGCCACTTCCGACAGGGGAAGAACACTGAAGCTTTCTTT. Amino acid sequence: CASSHFRQGKNTEAFF.

This clone was counted between two and nine times. V is TRBV7-2 and J is TRBJ2-3, with D perhaps TRBD1 (6 bases). Trimming left V 1 base short and J 3 bases short, with 17 bases between. Germline CDR1 SGHTA, CDR2 FQGNSA. CDR3 length: 17 residues. CDR3 nucleotide sequence: TGTGCCAGCAGCTTAGTTTTCCCCGGCAGGGGAACAGATACGCAGTATTTT. Translating it yields CASSLVFPGRGTDTQYF.

The chain links TRBV7-8 to TRBJ2-2, with a weak D call TRBD1 (6 bases). This CDR3 has 17 residues. Trimming removed 4 bases at V and 0 bases at J, with 15 bases between. Germline V gene data show CDR1 as SGHVS and CDR2 as FQNEAQ. The DNA of the CDR3 is TGTGCCAGCAGCTCCAACGAGGACAGATCGAACACCGGGGAGCTGTTTTTT. Its translation is CASSSNEDRSNTGELFF.

Only one count was recorded for this clone. The V call is TRBV21-1, the J call TRBJ2-7; TRBD1, as called in the table, went unchecked against the DNA. TRBV21-1 is listed as a pseudogene. The CDR3 contains 11 residues. The CDR3 nucleotides are TGTGCCCGACAGGGGGCTTACGAGCAGTACTTC. Protein sequence: CARQGAYEQYF.

The V call is TRBV5-6, the J call TRBJ2-7, with D possibly being TRBD1 (6 bases). The CDR3 spans 15 residues. V lost 1 base, J lost 2 bases, and 13 bases lay in between. CDR1 SGHDT and CDR2 YYEEEE come from the germline V gene. The CDR3 here is CASSLLGTQAYEQYF. CDR3 DNA sequence: TGTGCCAGCAGCTTGTTGGGGACACAGGCCTACGAGCAGTACTTC.

The rearrangement joins TRBV7-9 to TRBJ1-6; 11 positions match TRBD1. Germline V lookup: CDR1 SEHNR, CDR2 FQNEAQ (reference sequence). Losses at the gene ends were 5 bases for V and 5 bases for J; bases not matched to a gene: 5. CDR3 length: 16 residues. The CDR3 DNA is TGTGCCAGCAGCCTCGGACAGGGGGCGGATAATTCACCCCTCCACTTT. The encoded protein is CASSLGQGADNSPLHF. The full variable domain, rest sourced from reference TRBV7-9 and TRBJ1-6, is DTGVSQNPRHKITKRGQNVTFRCDPISEHNRLYWYRQTLGQGPEFLTYFQNEAQLEKSRLLSDRFSAERPKGSFSTLEIQRTEQGDSAMYLCASSLGQGADNSPLHFGNGTRLTVT.

The V gene is TRBV4-1, the J gene TRBJ2-3, with 10 bases lining up with TRBD2. Trimming cost V 4 bases and J 0 bases; bases outside gene matches: 7. CDR1 is MGHRA and CDR2 is YSYEKL in the germline V gene. This CDR3 has 17 residues. The CDR3 loop is CASSLRLAGASTDTQYF. CDR3 bases: TGCGCCAGCAGCCTCCGGCTAGCGGGGGCTAGCACAGATACGCAGTATTTT.

The genes are TRBV7-2 and TRBJ2-3; tentatively, D is TRBD2 (7 bases). V gave up 9 bases and J gave up 0 bases, with 10 bases separating them. The CDR3 spans 13 residues. Germline V gene data show CDR1 as SGHTA and CDR2 as FQGNSA. CDR3 nucleotide sequence: TGTGCCAGTGGGGGGGCTAGCACAGATACGCAGTATTTT. This sequence encodes CASGGASTDTQYF.

The gene calls are TRBV19 and TRBJ1-6, with D perhaps TRBD1 (5 bases). The CDR3 runs to 18 residues. Trimming left V 6 bases short and J 3 bases short, with 21 bases between. Germline assignment: CDR1 LNHDA and CDR2 SQIVND (reference sequence). CDR3 loop: CASRGLQGKLGYNSPLHF. The CDR3 region has the DNA TGTGCCAGTAGAGGTCTTCAGGGAAAGCTGGGCTATAATTCACCCCTCCACTTT.

Turning to this clone: This same CDR3 is encoded by further DNA sequences in the sample. The V and J genes are TRBV19 and TRBJ1-5; perhaps TRBD1 as D (5 bases). The CDR3 spans 14 residues. Trimming stripped 3 bases from V and 2 bases from J, with 8 bases between. Germline CDR1 and CDR2: LNHDA and SQIVND (reference sequence). This chain's CDR3 is CASSITGGNQPQHF. Here the CDR3 DNA reads TGTGCCAGTAGTATCACGGGGGGCAATCAGCCCCAGCATTTT.

This clone was seen once. The chain recombines TRBV5-1 with TRBJ2-2, with D unresolved. Germline CDR1 SGHRS, CDR2 YFSETQ. Between the trimmed V and J ends, which lost 3 bases and 1 base, there was a span of 4 bases. This CDR3 has 13 amino acids. CDR3 amino acids: CASSSGNTGELFF. DNA for the CDR3: TGCGCCAGCAGCTCGGGGAACACCGGGGAGCTGTTTTTT.